Shown below are 18 T cell receptor beta chains from a single sample sequenced in a study of T cells in Graves' hyperthyroidism and ophthalmopathy. Amplified regions were TCR beta CDR3 sequences from RNA transcripts. HTBI primers were the set used in a first-round RT-PCR of the TCR CDR3. TCRdb passed the multiplex PCR reads through MiXCR, listing each CDR3 protein once. The sample includes 300,000 to 450,000 distinct CDR3 sequences, 15% to 19% of them seen just once. Sequenced sample: blood. These receptors were collected from a woman aged 18-29 years with Graves' hyperthyroidism that later progressed to Graves' ophthalmopathy.

DNA of the CDR3: TGCAGTGCTAGACAGACTAGCGGGAGGTTGGATGAGCAGTTCTTC. Translation: CSARQTSGRLDEQFF. This rearrangement joins TRBV20-1 to TRBJ2-1; the match to TRBD2 covers 13 bases. The V segment lost 2 bases and the J segment 8 bases; nucleotides outside the gene matches: 6. Germline CDR1 reads DFQATT; CDR2 reads SNEGSKA (reference sequence). This CDR3 contains 15 residues.

This chain uses TRBV19 with TRBJ2-7; TRBD1 matches at 7 bases. J gave up 2 bases and V 2 bases, and 3 bases lay outside the gene matches. The CDR3 loop spans 14 amino acids. Per germline, CDR1 LNHDA and CDR2 SQIVND (reference sequence). The CDR3: CASSIRQGPYEQYF. As DNA, the CDR3 is TGTGCCAGTAGTATAAGACAGGGTCCCTACGAGCAGTACTTC. Full variable domain (outside the CDR3, taken from reference TRBV19 and TRBJ2-7): DGGITQSPKYLFRKEGQNVTLSCEQNLNHDAMYWYRQDPGQGLRLIYYSQIVNDFQKGDIAEGYSVSREKKESFPLTVTSAQKNPTAFYLCASSIRQGPYEQYFGPGTRLTVT.

This clonotype was recorded at least ten times. The rearrangement links TRBV28 to TRBJ1-5; maybe TRBD1 (6 bases). The germline CDR1 and CDR2 sequences are MDHEN and SYDVKM. This CDR3 contains 16 residues. With 5 bases removed from V and 4 bases from J, the gap between germline ends came to 18 bases. The CDR3 loop reads CASSPGTRGRNQPQHF. CDR3 sequence (DNA): TGTGCCAGCAGTCCTGGGACAAGGGGAAGGAATCAGCCCCAGCATTTT.

This clonotype showed up many times. The chain employs TRBV20-1 and TRBJ2-3; D ambiguous. The CDR3 contains 14 residues. Germline lookup yields CDR1 DFQATT and CDR2 SNEGSKA (reference sequence). The V and J ends lost 2 bases and 1 base respectively, with 10 bases between them. In DNA form, the CDR3 reads TGCAGTGCTAGAAGGCTCGGTGGCACAGATACGCAGTATTTT. It specifies CSARRLGGTDTQYF.

This clonotype was found many times. The chain combines TRBV28 with TRBJ2-3; no reliable D call. The germline V gene encodes CDR1 MDHEN and CDR2 SYDVKM. CDR3 size: 13 residues. V lost 6 bases and J lost 6, with 13 bases in between. The CDR3 DNA reads TGTGCCAGCAGCACGGCCGTCTTGGATACGCAGTATTTT. Protein: CASSTAVLDTQYF.

At least ten counts were recorded for this clonotype. The chain couples TRBV20-1 to TRBJ2-7; D is perhaps TRBD2 (5 bases). Trimming pared 0 bases from V and 4 bases from J, leaving 13 bases between. The CDR3 totals 14 residues. Germline lookup yields CDR1 DFQATT and CDR2 SNEGSKA (reference sequence). The CDR3 sequence: CSARDPSGVYEQYF. For the CDR3, the DNA is TGCAGTGCTAGAGATCCCAGCGGAGTTTACGAGCAGTACTTC.

The chain employs TRBV4-1 and TRBJ1-6; 10 bases align to TRBD1. After removal of 3 bases from V and 10 bases from J, the junction contained 6 bases not matched to a gene. Per the germline V gene, CDR1 is MGHRA and CDR2 is YSYEKL. The CDR3 is made up of 15 amino acids. DNA of the CDR3: TGCGCCAGCAGCCAGGAGGGGACAGGGGAATCACCCCTCCACTTT. Amino acid sequence: CASSQEGTGESPLHF.

This clonotype has only a few counts. V usage is TRBV10-3 and J usage is TRBJ2-2; D uncertain. This CDR3 spans 11 amino acids. The ends were cut back, 10 bases at V and 3 bases at J, with 6 bases in the middle. Germline V gene data show CDR1 as ENHRY and CDR2 as SYGVKD. CDR3 in amino acids: CATKDTGELFF. The DNA of the CDR3 is TGTGCCACTAAAGACACCGGGGAGCTGTTTTTT.

Concerning this clonotype: One base away lies a much larger clone, so this may be a sequencing read error. J is TRBJ2-1 and V is TRBV30, with D uncertain. Germline V gives CDR1 GTSNPN, CDR2 SVGIG (reference sequence). The CDR3 sequence is 15 residues long. The DNA of the CDR3 is TGTGCCTGGTCCGGATTTGCGGTCCTCAACAATGATCAGTTCTTC. It encodes CAWSGFAVLNNDQFF.

This clonotype was seen at least ten times. The genes are TRBV6-1 and TRBJ2-1; 7 bases match TRBD2. CDR3 length equals 16 residues. Germline values: CDR1 MNHNS, CDR2 SASEGT. Trimming took 6 bases from V and 0 from J; bases not matched to a gene: 8. CDR3 protein: CASREHSGLSYNEQFF. The CDR3 coding sequence is TGTGCCAGCAGGGAACATAGCGGGCTCTCCTACAATGAGCAGTTCTTC.

This clonotype was observed at least ten times. CDR3 sequence reads: CASSLTPGLAVSTGELFF. DNA of the CDR3: TGTGCCAGCAGTTTAACCCCGGGACTAGCTGTAAGCACCGGGGAGCTGTTTTTT. This chain connects TRBV28 to TRBJ2-2; 9 bases align to TRBD2. Germline V CDR1 and CDR2: MDHEN, SYDVKM. This CDR3 has 18 residues. The V and J ends lost 2 bases and 4 bases, in that order; junction bases with no gene match: 11.

This clonotype came up many times. The chain joins TRBV28 to TRBJ2-3; D is ambiguous. CDR1 is MDHEN, CDR2 SYDVKM, per germline. The CDR3 extends over 14 amino acids. Trimming took 3 bases from V and 1 from J, leaving 8 bases between them. CDR3 residues: CASSFGLGTDTQYF. CDR3 nucleotide sequence: TGTGCCAGCAGTTTCGGGCTCGGCACAGATACGCAGTATTTT.

This clonotype was seen at least ten times. In DNA form, the CDR3 reads TGTGCCAGCAGCTTACCTTCCCCTAGTCTAGATACGCAGTATTTT. This translates into CASSLPSPSLDTQYF. The chain employs TRBV7-9 and TRBJ2-3; no firm D call. Trimming took off 2 bases at V and 5 bases at J, with 14 bases between the two ends. This CDR3 is 15 amino acids long. Germline V gene lookup returns CDR1 SEHNR and CDR2 FQNEAQ (reference sequence).

The chain carries TRBV3-1 and TRBJ1-3, with D unclear. CDR1 is LGHDT, CDR2 YNNKEL, per germline (reference sequence). The CDR3 is 13 amino acids. V was shortened by 5 bases and J by 2 bases, with 7 bases between the two germline ends. CDR3 sequence (DNA): TGTGCCAGCAGCTCCGGAGCTGGAAACACCATATATTTT. Amino acid sequence: CASSSGAGNTIYF. The full variable domain, with the rest looked up from reference TRBV3-1 and TRBJ1-3, is DTAVSQTPKYLVTQMGNDKSIKCEQNLGHDTMYWYKQDSKKFLKIMFSYNNKELIINETVPNRFSPKSPDKAHLNLHINSLELGDSAVYFCASSSGAGNTIYFGEGSWLTVV.

This chain uses TRBV5-6 with TRBJ1-2, with D unresolved. Germline V gives CDR1 SGHDT, CDR2 YYEEEE. The CDR3 consists of 15 residues. Trimming cost V 4 bases and J 8 bases, with 21 bases left between them. DNA for the CDR3: TGTGCCAGCAGCGAAGACGGAGAGTGGCCGGGGGGCTACACCTTC. It specifies CASSEDGEWPGGYTF.

Only a few counts were recorded for this clonotype. This chain uses TRBV29-1 with TRBJ2-2, with D perhaps matching TRBD1 or TRBD2 (5 bases each). CDR1 and CDR2 (germline): SQVTM, ANQGSEA. The CDR3 has 16 residues. The V end was cut by 0 bases, the J end by 0 bases, with 11 bases between. The DNA for the CDR3 is TGCAGCGTTGAAGATAGTCGGGACGCGAACACCGGGGAGCTGTTTTTT. Encoded protein: CSVEDSRDANTGELFF.

The rearrangement joins TRBV10-2 to TRBJ2-6; the D call may be TRBD1 or TRBD2 (6 bases each). The germline V gene encodes CDR1 WSHSY and CDR2 SAAADI. This CDR3 has 17 amino acids. Trimming shortened V by 7 bases and J by 0 bases, and 16 bases separated the two germline ends. The CDR3 DNA follows: TGCGCCAGCATCGAGGGGGGTTTAACCTCTGGGGCCAACGTCCTGACTTTC. It encodes CASIEGGLTSGANVLTF.

With regard to this clonotype: A much more abundant neighbour one base away suggests this may be a read error. CDR3 bases: TGTGCCAGCGGCTTATGGCTAGCGGGGCCGGACTGCCCTAGCACAGATACGCAGTATTTT. The encoded protein is CASGLWLAGPDCPSTDTQYF. The chain couples TRBV7-3 to TRBJ2-3, with 9 bases matching TRBD2. The germline gives CDR1 SGHTA, CDR2 FQGTGA. The CDR3 extends over 20 amino acids.